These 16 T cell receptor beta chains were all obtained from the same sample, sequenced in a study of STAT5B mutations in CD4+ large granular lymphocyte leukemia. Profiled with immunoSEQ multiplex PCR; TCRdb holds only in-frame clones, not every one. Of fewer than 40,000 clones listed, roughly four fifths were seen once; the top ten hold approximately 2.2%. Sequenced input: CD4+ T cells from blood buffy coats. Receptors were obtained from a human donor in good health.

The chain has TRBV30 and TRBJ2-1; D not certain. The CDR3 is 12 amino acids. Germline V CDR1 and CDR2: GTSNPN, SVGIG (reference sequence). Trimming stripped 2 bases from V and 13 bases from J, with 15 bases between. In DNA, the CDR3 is TGTGCCTGGAGTCTCTCAGTAAGGGCCCAGTTCTTC. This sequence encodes CAWSLSVRAQFF.

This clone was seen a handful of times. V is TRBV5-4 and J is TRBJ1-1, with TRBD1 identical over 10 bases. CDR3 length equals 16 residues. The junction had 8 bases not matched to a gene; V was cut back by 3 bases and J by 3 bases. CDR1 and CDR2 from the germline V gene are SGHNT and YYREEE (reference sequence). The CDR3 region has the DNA TGTGCCAGCAGCTGGGGGCCGGACAGGGGGTACACTGAAGCTTTCTTT. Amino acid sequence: CASSWGPDRGYTEAFF.

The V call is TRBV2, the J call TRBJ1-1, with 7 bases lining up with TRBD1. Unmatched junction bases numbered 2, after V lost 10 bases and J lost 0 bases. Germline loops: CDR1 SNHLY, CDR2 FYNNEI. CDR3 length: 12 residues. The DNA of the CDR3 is TGTGCCAAGACAGGGTTGAACACTGAAGCTTTCTTT. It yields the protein CAKTGLNTEAFF.

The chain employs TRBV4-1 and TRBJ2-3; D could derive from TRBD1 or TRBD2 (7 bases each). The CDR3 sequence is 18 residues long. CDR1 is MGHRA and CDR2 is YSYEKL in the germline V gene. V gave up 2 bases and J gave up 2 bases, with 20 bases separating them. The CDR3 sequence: CASSQPYDREGNTDTQYF. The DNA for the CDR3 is TGCGCCAGCAGCCAACCCTACGACAGGGAGGGAAACACAGATACGCAGTATTTT.

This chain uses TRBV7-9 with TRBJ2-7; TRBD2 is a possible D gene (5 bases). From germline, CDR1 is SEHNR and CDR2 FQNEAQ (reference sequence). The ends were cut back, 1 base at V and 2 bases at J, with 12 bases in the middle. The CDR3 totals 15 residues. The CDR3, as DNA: TGTGCCAGCAGCTTAGTCCCGGGATTCACCTACGAGCAGTACTTC. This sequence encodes CASSLVPGFTYEQYF.

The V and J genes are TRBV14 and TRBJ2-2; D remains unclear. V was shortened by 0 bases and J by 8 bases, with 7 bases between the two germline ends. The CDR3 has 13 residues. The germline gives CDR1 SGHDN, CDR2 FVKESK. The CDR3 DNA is TGTGCCAGCAGCCAAGATTGGATGGGGGAGCTGTTTTTT. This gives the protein CASSQDWMGELFF.

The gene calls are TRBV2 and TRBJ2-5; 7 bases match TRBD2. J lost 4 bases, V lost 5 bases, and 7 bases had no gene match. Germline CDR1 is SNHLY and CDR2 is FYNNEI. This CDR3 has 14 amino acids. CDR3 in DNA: TGTGCCAGCAGTAGGGGAGGGGAGAGAGAGACCCAGTACTTC. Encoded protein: CASSRGGERETQYF.

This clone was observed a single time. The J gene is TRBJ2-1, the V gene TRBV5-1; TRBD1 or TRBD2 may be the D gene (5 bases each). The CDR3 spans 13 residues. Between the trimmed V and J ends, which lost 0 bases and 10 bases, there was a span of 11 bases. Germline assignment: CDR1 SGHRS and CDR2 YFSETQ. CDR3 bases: TGCGCCAGCAGCTTGGGGGGGTCGCTGGAGCAGTTCTTC. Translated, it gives CASSLGGSLEQFF.

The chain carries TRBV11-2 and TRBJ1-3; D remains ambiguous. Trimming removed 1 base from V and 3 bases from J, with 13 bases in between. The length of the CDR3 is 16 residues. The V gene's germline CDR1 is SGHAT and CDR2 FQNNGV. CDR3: CASSLGPGGGGNTIYF. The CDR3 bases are TGTGCCAGCAGCTTAGGCCCGGGAGGAGGTGGAAACACCATATATTTT. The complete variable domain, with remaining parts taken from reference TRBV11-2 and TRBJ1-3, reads EAGVAQSPRYKIIEKRQSVAFWCNPISGHATLYWYQQILGQGPKLLIQFQNNGVVDDSQLPKDRFSAERLKGVDSTLKIQPAKLEDSAVYLCASSLGPGGGGNTIYFGEGSWLTVV.

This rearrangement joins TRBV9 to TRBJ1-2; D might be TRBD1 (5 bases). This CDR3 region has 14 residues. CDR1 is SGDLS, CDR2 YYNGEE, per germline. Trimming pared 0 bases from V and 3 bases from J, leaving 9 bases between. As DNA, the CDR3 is TGTGCCAGCAGCGTAGGAGGGGCCTACTATGGCTACACCTTC. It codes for CASSVGGAYYGYTF.

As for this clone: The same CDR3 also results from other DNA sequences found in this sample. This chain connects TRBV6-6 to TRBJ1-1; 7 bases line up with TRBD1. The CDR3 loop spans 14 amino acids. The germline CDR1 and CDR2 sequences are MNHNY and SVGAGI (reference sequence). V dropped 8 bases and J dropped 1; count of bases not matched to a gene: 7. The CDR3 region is CASRPGQTNTEAFF. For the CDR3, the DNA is TGTGCCAGCCGACCGGGACAGACGAACACTGAAGCTTTCTTT.

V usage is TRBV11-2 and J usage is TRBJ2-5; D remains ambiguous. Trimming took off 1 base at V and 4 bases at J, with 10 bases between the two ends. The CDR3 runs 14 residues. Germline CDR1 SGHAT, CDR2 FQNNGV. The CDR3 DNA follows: TGTGCCAGCAGCTTAGTGGTTTTCCCAGAGACCCAGTACTTC. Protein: CASSLVVFPETQYF. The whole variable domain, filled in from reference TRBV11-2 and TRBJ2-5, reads EAGVAQSPRYKIIEKRQSVAFWCNPISGHATLYWYQQILGQGPKLLIQFQNNGVVDDSQLPKDRFSAERLKGVDSTLKIQPAKLEDSAVYLCASSLVVFPETQYFGPGTRLLVL.

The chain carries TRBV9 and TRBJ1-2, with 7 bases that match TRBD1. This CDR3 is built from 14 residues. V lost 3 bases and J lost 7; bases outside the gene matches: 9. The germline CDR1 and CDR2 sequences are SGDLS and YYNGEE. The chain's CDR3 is CASSETGTILGYTF. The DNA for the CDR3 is TGTGCCAGCAGCGAGACAGGGACAATACTTGGCTACACCTTC.

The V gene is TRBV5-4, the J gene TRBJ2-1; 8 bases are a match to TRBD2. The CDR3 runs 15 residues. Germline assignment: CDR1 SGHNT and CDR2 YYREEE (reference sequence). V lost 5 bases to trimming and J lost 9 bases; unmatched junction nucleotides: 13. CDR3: CASRAGTSKPPEQFF. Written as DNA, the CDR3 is TGTGCCAGCAGAGCCGGGACTAGTAAACCCCCTGAGCAGTTCTTC.

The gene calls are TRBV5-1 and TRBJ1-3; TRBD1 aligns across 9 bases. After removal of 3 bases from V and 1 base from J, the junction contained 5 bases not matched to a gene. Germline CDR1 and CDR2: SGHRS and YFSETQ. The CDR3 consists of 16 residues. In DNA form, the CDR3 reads TGCGCCAGCAGCTCGGACAGGGGCCCGTCTGGAAACACCATATATTTT. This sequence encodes CASSSDRGPSGNTIYF.

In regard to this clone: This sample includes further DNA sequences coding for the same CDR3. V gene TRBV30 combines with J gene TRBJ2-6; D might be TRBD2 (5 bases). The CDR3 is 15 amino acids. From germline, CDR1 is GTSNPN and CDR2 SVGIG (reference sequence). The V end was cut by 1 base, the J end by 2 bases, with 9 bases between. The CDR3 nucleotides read TGTGCCTGGAGTGACGGGATCCCTGGGGCCAACGTCCTGACTTTC. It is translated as CAWSDGIPGANVLTF.